A single sample is the source of the 20 T cell receptor beta chains below, sequenced in a study of blood T cells in healthy people across ages (dated by TCRdb to about 2015). Library method: 5' RACE. The reads were generated on an Illumina HiSeq 2500. A second about 6 to 11 cycle PCR used a sample-barcoded 5' primer and a J-beta primer mix. TCRdb passed the public sequencing reads through fastp at Q25 and MiXCR, retaining productive beta sequences. Identical CDR3 proteins give one entry, which carries the most common genes and DNA. This sample is represented by 1.5 million to 1.8 million distinct CDR3 sequences; less than 45% of them were singletons. Together, the top ten hold over 3.5% of the sample. The sequencing sample was made of blood. All receptors come from a young woman in good health.

The chain recombines TRBV5-1 with TRBJ2-3; no clear D gene. Trimming pared 0 bases from V and 0 bases from J, leaving 11 bases between. Germline assignment: CDR1 SGHRS and CDR2 YFSETQ. The CDR3 is 16 amino acids. This CDR3 reads CASSLGKPSSTDTQYF. The CDR3 DNA reads TGCGCCAGCAGCTTGGGTAAACCATCTAGCACAGATACGCAGTATTTT.

The rearrangement links TRBV12-3 or TRBV12-4 to TRBJ2-1; D ambiguous. This CDR3 is 15 amino acids long. V lost 5 bases and J lost 4, with 15 bases in between. The CDR3 is CASSRANRVYNEQFF. CDR3 bases: TGTGCCAGCAGTCGAGCGAATCGGGTGTACAATGAGCAGTTCTTC.

This rearrangement joins TRBV28 to TRBJ2-3; 9 nucleotides align to TRBD2. V lost 7 bases to trimming and J lost 4 bases; unmatched junction nucleotides: 15. The CDR3 spans 17 residues. From germline, CDR1 is MDHEN and CDR2 SYDVKM. Here the CDR3 DNA reads TGTGCCAGCACCCCCCCATATAGCGGGAGAGGGGCAGATACGCAGTATTTT. Protein: CASTPPYSGRGADTQYF.

J is TRBJ2-7 and V is TRBV6-1; 10 nucleotides line up with TRBD1. V dropped 6 bases and J dropped 2; count of bases not matched to a gene: 13. The length of the CDR3 is 17 residues. The germline gives CDR1 MNHNS, CDR2 SASEGT. DNA of the CDR3: TGTGCCAGCAGCCGACTTTCCGGGACAGGGGTGACCTACGAGCAGTACTTC. It yields the protein CASSRLSGTGVTYEQYF.

The chain combines TRBV18 with TRBJ1-2; D is uncertain. This CDR3 spans 13 amino acids. The germline gives CDR1 KGHSH, CDR2 LQKENI. V lost 8 bases to trimming and J lost 4 bases, with 14 bases between them. The CDR3 reads CASQEVFGYGYTF. The CDR3 bases are TGTGCCAGCCAAGAGGTCTTCGGCTATGGCTACACCTTC. Full variable domain (missing parts from reference TRBV18 and TRBJ1-2): NAGVMQNPRHLVRRRGQEARLRCSPMKGHSHVYWYRQLPEEGLKFMVYLQKENIIDESGMPKERFSAEFPKEGPSILRIQQVVRGDSAAYFCASQEVFGYGYTFGSGTRLTVV.

As regards this clonotype: Germline is not matched at one junction end, which may reflect a read error. The rearrangement joins TRBV12-3 or TRBV12-4 to TRBJ1-5; D is perhaps TRBD1 (6 bases). The CDR3 length is 18 residues. For the CDR3, the DNA is TGTGCCAGCAGTTTAGGAAGGGGGGGGACCTTGGGAAATCAGCCCCGGCATTTT. This sequence encodes CASSLGRGGTLGNQPRHF.

The V gene is TRBV4-2, the J gene TRBJ2-3; D is tentatively TRBD1 or TRBD2 (5 bases each). The CDR3 length is 19 residues. Per the germline V gene, CDR1 is LGHNA and CDR2 is YNFKEQ. Trimming removed 0 bases from V and 0 bases from J, with 19 bases in between. CDR3 DNA: TGTGCCAGCAGCCAAGATGCGGGCTGGGACCGCCCTAGCACAGATACGCAGTATTTT. Amino acids: CASSQDAGWDRPSTDTQYF.

This clonotype was seen a single time. The chain links TRBV5-1 to TRBJ2-3, with D hard to call. The CDR3 covers 14 residues. V lost 5 bases, J lost 0 bases, and 10 bases lay in between. Germline V gene lookup returns CDR1 SGHRS and CDR2 YFSETQ. DNA of the CDR3: TGCGCCAGCAGAACCTTTCCTAGCACAGATACGCAGTATTTT. It specifies CASRTFPSTDTQYF.

The V gene is TRBV7-2, the J gene TRBJ1-5, with a tentative D call TRBD1 (5 bases). Looked up from germline, CDR1 is SGHTA and CDR2 is FQGNSA. Trimming took off 4 bases at V and 0 bases at J, with 19 bases between the two ends. CDR3 length: 18 residues. This chain's CDR3 is CASSYPPVGTDSNQPQHF. In DNA form, the CDR3 reads TGTGCCAGCAGCTACCCCCCAGTTGGGACGGATAGCAATCAGCCCCAGCATTTT.

This clonotype was seen only a few times. V gene TRBV27 combines with J gene TRBJ2-7; 10 bases agree with TRBD1. The CDR3 has 15 amino acids. Germline CDR1 is MNHEY and CDR2 is SMNVEV (reference sequence). J lost 3 bases, V lost 6 bases, and 8 bases had no gene match. The CDR3 loop is CASSGRGQGHYEQYF. CDR3 DNA: TGTGCCAGCAGCGGTAGGGGACAGGGGCACTACGAGCAGTACTTC.

The chain carries TRBV20-1 and TRBJ2-5, with D possibly TRBD1 on 6 matching bases. CDR1 is DFQATT and CDR2 is SNEGSKA in the germline V gene (reference sequence). The V and J ends lost 6 bases and 4 bases respectively, with 21 bases between them. This CDR3 is 15 amino acids long. CDR3 DNA sequence: TGCAGTGCCGTGGGGCCACAGGGAGAACGAGAGACCCAGTACTTC. The encoded protein is CSAVGPQGERETQYF.

V and J are TRBV27 and TRBJ1-2, with D perhaps TRBD1 (5 bases). Germline V CDR1 and CDR2: MNHEY, SMNVEV (reference sequence). Trimming pared 2 bases from V and 4 bases from J, leaving 20 bases between. The CDR3 length is 17 residues. The CDR3 region is CASSLMPSRAQVYGYTF. The CDR3 DNA sequence: TGTGCCAGCAGTTTAATGCCCTCCAGGGCGCAGGTCTATGGCTACACCTTC.

In this sample, this clonotype turned up many times. The rearrangement uses TRBV12-3 or TRBV12-4 and TRBJ1-2, with a possible D match to TRBD1 (6 bases). The CDR3 runs 13 residues. V gave up 6 bases and J gave up 3 bases, with 11 bases separating them. CDR3 sequence: CASRQGFYYGYTF. For the CDR3, the DNA is TGTGCCAGCAGGCAGGGGTTTTACTATGGCTACACCTTC.

This clonotype was detected once. The chain carries TRBV7-2 and TRBJ2-5; D unclear. Germline V gives CDR1 SGHTA, CDR2 FQGNSA. The CDR3 spans 13 residues. The V and J ends lost 8 bases and 11 bases respectively, with 21 bases between them. The CDR3 spells CASQMSPVNEQYF. CDR3 coding DNA: TGTGCCAGCCAAATGTCCCCGGTAAATGAGCAGTACTTC.

This clonotype occurred many times. The chain carries TRBV6-4 and TRBJ1-5; the D is unclear. This CDR3 is 13 amino acids long. Germline values: CDR1 MRHNA, CDR2 SNTAGT. V shed 4 bases and J shed 5 bases, with 9 bases lying between them. CDR3 sequence reads: CASSVSEDQPQHF. In nucleotides, the CDR3 is TGTGCCAGCAGTGTCTCCGAAGATCAGCCCCAGCATTTT.

J is TRBJ2-1 and V is TRBV9; D gene uncertain. Germline-derived CDR1 and CDR2 are SGDLS and YYNGEE. This CDR3 has 15 amino acids. The V and J ends lost 0 bases and 5 bases respectively, with 12 bases between them. The DNA of the CDR3 is TGTGCCAGCAGCGTAGGCAGGCTCCCCGACAATGAGCAGTTCTTC. As protein: CASSVGRLPDNEQFF.

This clonotype was found many times. This chain connects TRBV10-3 to TRBJ2-7; D possibly corresponds to TRBD1 (5 bases). The CDR3 has 12 amino acids. CDR1 ENHRY and CDR2 SYGVKD come from the germline V gene. V was shortened by 3 bases and J by 3 bases, with 6 bases between the two germline ends. The CDR3 loop reads CAISEDSYEQYF. The CDR3 DNA sequence: TGTGCCATCAGTGAAGACAGCTACGAGCAGTACTTC.

The chain couples TRBV12-3 or TRBV12-4 to TRBJ2-1; D may be TRBD1 or TRBD2 (6 bases each). Trimming stripped 6 bases from V and 6 bases from J, with 12 bases between. This CDR3 has 13 amino acids. CDR3 nucleotide sequence: TGTGCCAGCAGCAAAAGGGGGGTCAATGAGCAGTTCTTC. Protein: CASSKRGVNEQFF.

This clonotype was found a few times. V gene TRBV29-1 combines with J gene TRBJ1-2; D gene ambiguous. V was cut by 6 bases and J by 5 bases, with 10 bases left in between. The CDR3 has 11 residues. CDR1 SQVTM and CDR2 ANQGSEA come from the germline V gene. In DNA form, the CDR3 reads TGCAGCGTATCTAACAGTTATGGCTACACCTTC. It codes for CSVSNSYGYTF.

The chain is built from TRBV20-1 and TRBJ1-2; 7 bases fit TRBD1. CDR3 length equals 13 residues. The trim removed 0 bases at V and 5 bases at J, leaving 3 bases unmatched. Germline CDR1 DFQATT, CDR2 SNEGSKA (reference sequence). The CDR3 sequence is CSARDHRGYGYTF. The DNA for the CDR3 is TGCAGTGCTAGAGATCACAGGGGTTATGGCTACACCTTC.